A single sample is the source of the 3 T cell receptor beta chains below, sequenced in a study of blood T cell repertoires in COVID-19. The table came from immunoSEQ multiplex PCR; TCRdb's copy has only in-frame clones and leaves some out. The sample yields roughly 250,000 clones, about four fifths seen once. Source material: peripheral blood. These receptors all come from a man between 50 and 59 years old with acute or convalescent COVID-19.

This chain joins TRBV6-5 and TRBJ2-7; 7 bases align to TRBD2. Trimming at V came to 2 bases and at J to 2 bases, leaving 9 bases not matched to a gene. This CDR3 has 16 amino acids. Looked up from germline, CDR1 is MNHEY and CDR2 is SVGAGI. The CDR3: CASSYGGGGKTYEQYF. Written as DNA, the CDR3 is TGTGCCAGCAGTTACGGGGGGGGAGGGAAAACCTACGAGCAGTACTTC.

The CDR3 coding sequence is TGTGCCAGCAGCTTACAACCGGGGGGGCCCTATGGCTACACCTTC. Its protein product is CASSLQPGGPYGYTF. V usage is TRBV6-6 and J usage is TRBJ1-2, with a tentative D call TRBD1 (6 bases). Trimming cost V 6 bases and J 4 bases, with 18 bases left between them. Germline V gene sequence: CDR1 MNHNY, CDR2 SVGAGI (reference sequence). There are 15 residues in the CDR3.

The count of this clone is one. The V call is TRBV7-9, the J call TRBJ1-4, with D hard to call. Trimming removed 4 bases from V and 8 bases from J, with 14 bases in between. The germline CDR1 and CDR2 sequences are SEHNR and FQNEAQ (reference sequence). This CDR3 has 14 amino acids. The CDR3 region has the DNA TGTGCCAGCAGCTCCCGCCGCGGTGGCGAAAAACTGTTTTTT. Its translation: CASSSRRGGEKLFF.